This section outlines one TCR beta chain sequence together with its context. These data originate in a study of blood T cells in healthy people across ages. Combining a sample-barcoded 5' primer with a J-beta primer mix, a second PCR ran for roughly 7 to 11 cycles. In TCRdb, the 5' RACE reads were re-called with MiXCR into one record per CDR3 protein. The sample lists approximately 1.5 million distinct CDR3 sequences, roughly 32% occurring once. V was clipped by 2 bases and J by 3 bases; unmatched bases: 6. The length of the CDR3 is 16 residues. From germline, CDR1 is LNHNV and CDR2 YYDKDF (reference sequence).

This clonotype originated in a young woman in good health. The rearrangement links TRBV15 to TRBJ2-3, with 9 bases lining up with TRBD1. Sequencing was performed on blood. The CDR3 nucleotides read TGTGCCACCAGCAGACCTGGGACAGGGTCGACAGATACGCAGTATTTT. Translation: CATSRPGTGSTDTQYF.